The source of this T cell receptor (beta chain) is a study of long-term antiretroviral therapy in people with HIV. Concerning this clone itself: Antigen specificity is unknown.

HIV-positive participants were all treated in the United States. The V gene's germline CDR1 is SGDLS and CDR2 YYNGEE. This CDR3 is built from 15 residues. Trimming removed 4 bases from V and 3 bases from J, with 17 bases in between. Findings of the study overall: Those clones which expanded before ART made up the dominant part of the repertoire at all time points.

With survey level as its setting, the immunoSEQ assay was v3.0. Sequencing set out to capture roughly 40,000-50,000 T-cell genomes per sample. Profiled with immunoSEQ multiplex PCR; TCRdb holds only in-frame clones, not every one. The table includes about 24,000 clones, roughly 87% detected once. V gene TRBV9 combines with J gene TRBJ2-7; a weak D match, TRBD2 (5 bases). The sequences come from unsorted PBMCs, collected 1.8 years before starting antiretroviral therapy. The sequence was obtained from a man in his fifties or sixties with HIV. The CDR3 DNA sequence: TGTGCCAGCAGCCCTCAGATGGAGGCGCTCTACGAGCAGTACTTC. Its translation: CASSPQMEALYEQYF.